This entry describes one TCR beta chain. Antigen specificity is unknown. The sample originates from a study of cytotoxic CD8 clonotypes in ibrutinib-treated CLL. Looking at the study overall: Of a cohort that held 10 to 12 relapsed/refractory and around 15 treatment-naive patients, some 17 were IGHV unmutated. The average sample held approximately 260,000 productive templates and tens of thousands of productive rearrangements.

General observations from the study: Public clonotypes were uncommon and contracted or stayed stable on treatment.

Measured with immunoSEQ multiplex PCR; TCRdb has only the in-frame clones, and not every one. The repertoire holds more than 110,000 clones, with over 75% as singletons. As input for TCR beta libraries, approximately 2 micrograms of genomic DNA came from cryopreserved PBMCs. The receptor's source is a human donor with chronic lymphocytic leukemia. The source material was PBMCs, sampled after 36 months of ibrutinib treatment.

As DNA, the CDR3 is TGCGCCAGCAGCTTTAGGCCTCGGGGGGAGCTGTTTTTT. This codes for CASSFRPRGELFF. The rearrangement joins TRBV5-1 to TRBJ2-2; D gene unclear. V lost 2 bases and J 8 bases, leaving 10 bases between the germline ends. This CDR3 spans 13 amino acids. CDR1 and CDR2 (germline): SGHRS, YFSETQ.